This T cell receptor beta chain was captured in a study of blood T cell repertoires in COVID-19. One Seattle source followed patients from active infection through their disease course. Repertoires were generated with immunoSEQ multiplex PCR, while TCRdb's copy carries only in-frame clones and drops some. The sample consists of 170,000 or so clones, 85% to 90% of them appearing once. CDR3 size: 15 residues. Per germline, CDR1 SGHRS and CDR2 YFSETQ. Trimming left V 0 bases short and J 5 bases short, with 11 bases between. The clonotype originates from a woman aged 65 to 85 with COVID-19, enrolled during active disease. Source material: peripheral blood. The chain employs TRBV5-1 and TRBJ1-4, with a possible D match to TRBD1 (6 bases). CDR3 coding DNA: TGCGCCAGCAGCTTGGTACAGGGCGAAAATGAAAAACTGTTTTTT. Translating gives CASSLVQGENEKLFF.